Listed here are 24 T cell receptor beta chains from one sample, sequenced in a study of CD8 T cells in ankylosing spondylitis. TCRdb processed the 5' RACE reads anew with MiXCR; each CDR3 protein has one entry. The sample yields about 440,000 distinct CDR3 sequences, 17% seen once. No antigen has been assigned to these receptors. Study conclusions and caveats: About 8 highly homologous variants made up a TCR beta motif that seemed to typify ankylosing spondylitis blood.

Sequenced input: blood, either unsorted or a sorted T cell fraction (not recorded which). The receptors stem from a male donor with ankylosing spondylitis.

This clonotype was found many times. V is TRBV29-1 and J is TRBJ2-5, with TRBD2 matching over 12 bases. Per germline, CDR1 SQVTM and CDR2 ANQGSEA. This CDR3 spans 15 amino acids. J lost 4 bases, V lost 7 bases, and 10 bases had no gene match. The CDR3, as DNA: TGCAGCGCCCGGACTAGCGGGGCCGGTGGAGAGACCCAGTACTTC. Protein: CSARTSGAGGETQYF.

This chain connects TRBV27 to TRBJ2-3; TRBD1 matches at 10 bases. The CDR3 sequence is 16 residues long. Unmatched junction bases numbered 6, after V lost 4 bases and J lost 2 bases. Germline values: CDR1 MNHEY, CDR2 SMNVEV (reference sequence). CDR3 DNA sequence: TGTGCCAGCAGTTCATTCGACAGGGGGCACACAGATACGCAGTATTTT. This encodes CASSSFDRGHTDTQYF.

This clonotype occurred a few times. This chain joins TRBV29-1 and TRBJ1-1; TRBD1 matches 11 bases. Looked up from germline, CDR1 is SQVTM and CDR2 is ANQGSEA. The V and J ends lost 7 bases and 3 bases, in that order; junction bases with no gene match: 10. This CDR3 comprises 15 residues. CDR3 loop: CSGHGQGALDTEAFF. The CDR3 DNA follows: TGCAGCGGCCACGGACAGGGGGCCCTGGACACTGAAGCTTTCTTT.

Here the CDR3 DNA reads TGTGCCAGCAGCTACACCACAGGGCGACATAACTATGGCTACACCTTC. This encodes CASSYTTGRHNYGYTF. The V call is TRBV28, the J call TRBJ1-2, with D possibly being TRBD1 (6 bases). Deletions cut 6 bases from V and 1 base from J, with 18 bases between. The length of the CDR3 is 16 residues. The germline CDR1 and CDR2 sequences are MDHEN and SYDVKM.

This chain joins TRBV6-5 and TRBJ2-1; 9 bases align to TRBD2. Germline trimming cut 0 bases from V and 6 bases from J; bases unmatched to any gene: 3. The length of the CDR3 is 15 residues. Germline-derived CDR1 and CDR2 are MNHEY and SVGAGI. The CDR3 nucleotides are TGTGCCAGCAGTTACTCGAGACTAGCGGCCAATGAGCAGTTCTTC. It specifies CASSYSRLAANEQFF.

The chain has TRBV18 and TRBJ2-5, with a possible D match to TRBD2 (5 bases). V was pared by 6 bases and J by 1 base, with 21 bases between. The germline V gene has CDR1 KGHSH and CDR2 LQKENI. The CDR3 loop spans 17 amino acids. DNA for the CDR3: TGTGCCAGCTCCCGCGCCCGGATCGGGGTTGCCCAAGAGACCCAGTACTTC. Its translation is CASSRARIGVAQETQYF. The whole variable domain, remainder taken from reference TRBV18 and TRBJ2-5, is NAGVMQNPRHLVRRRGQEARLRCSPMKGHSHVYWYRQLPEEGLKFMVYLQKENIIDESGMPKERFSAEFPKEGPSILRIQQVVRGDSAAYFCASSRARIGVAQETQYFGPGTRLLVL.

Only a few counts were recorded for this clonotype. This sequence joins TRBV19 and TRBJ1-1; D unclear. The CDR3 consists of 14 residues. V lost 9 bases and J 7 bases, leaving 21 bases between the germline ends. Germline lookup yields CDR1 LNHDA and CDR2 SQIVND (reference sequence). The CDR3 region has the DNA TGTGCCAGCACCGACCGAGGGCCGCCGCTTGAAGCTTTCTTT. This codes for CASTDRGPPLEAFF.

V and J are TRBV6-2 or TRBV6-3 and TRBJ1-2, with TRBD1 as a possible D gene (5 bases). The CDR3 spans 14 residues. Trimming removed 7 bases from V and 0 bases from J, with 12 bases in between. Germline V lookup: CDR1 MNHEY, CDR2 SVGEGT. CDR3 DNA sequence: TGTGCCAGCATCCCCGACAGCCCTAACTATGGCTACACCTTC. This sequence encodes CASIPDSPNYGYTF.

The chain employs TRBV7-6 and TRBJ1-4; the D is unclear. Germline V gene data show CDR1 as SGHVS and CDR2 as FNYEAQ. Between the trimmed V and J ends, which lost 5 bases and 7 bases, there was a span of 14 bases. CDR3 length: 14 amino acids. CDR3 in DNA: TGTGCCAGCAGCCCGGCCACCGCGGGTGAAAAACTGTTTTTT. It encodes CASSPATAGEKLFF. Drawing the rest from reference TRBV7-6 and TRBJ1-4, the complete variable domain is GAGVSQSPRYKVTKRGQDVALRCDPISGHVSLYWYRQALGQGPEFLTYFNYEAQQDKSGLPNDRFSAERPEGSISTLTIQRTEQRDSAMYRCASSPATAGEKLFFGSGTQLSVL.

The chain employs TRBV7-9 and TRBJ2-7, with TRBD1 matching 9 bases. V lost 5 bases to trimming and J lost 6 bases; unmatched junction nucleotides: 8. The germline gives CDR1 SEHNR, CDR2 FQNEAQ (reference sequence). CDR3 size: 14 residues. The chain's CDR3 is CASSPRDRATEQYF. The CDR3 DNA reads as TGTGCCAGCAGCCCCCGGGACAGGGCTACCGAGCAGTACTTC.

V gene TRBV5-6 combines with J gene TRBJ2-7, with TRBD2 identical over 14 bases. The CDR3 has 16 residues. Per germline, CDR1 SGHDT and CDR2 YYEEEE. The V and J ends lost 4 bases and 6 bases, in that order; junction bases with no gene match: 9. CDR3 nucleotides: TGTGCCAGCAGCCCTTGGACTAGCGGGAGGTTCTTCGAGCAGTACTTC. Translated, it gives CASSPWTSGRFFEQYF.

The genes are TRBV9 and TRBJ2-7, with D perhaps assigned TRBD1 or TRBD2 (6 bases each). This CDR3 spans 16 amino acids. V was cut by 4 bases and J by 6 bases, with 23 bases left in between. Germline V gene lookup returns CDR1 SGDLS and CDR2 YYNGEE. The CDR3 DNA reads TGTGCCAGCAGCCCCGCTCCGGGGGCCATAGTGGGCGAGCAGTACTTC. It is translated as CASSPAPGAIVGEQYF.

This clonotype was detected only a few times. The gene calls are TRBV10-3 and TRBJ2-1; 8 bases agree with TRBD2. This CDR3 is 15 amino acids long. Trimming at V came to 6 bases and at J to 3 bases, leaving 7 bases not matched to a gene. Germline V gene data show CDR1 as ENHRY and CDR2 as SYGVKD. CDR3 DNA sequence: TGTGCCATCAGCGACGCCGGGAGGGTCTACAATGAGCAGTTCTTC. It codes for CAISDAGRVYNEQFF.

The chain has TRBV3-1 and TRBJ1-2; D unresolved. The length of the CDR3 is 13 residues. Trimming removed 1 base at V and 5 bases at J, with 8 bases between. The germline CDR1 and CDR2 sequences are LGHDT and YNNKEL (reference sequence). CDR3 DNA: TGTGCCAGCAGCCAAGGGGGAAGATATGGCTACACCTTC. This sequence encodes CASSQGGRYGYTF.

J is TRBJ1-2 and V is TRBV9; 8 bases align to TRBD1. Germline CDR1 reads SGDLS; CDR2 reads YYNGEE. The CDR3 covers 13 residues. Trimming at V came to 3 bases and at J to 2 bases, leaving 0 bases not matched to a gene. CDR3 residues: CASSGQGNYGYTF. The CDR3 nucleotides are TGTGCCAGCAGCGGACAGGGGAACTATGGCTACACCTTC. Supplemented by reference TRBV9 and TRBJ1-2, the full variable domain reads DSGVTQTPKHLITATGQRVTLRCSPRSGDLSVYWYQQSLDQGLQFLIQYYNGEERAKGNILERFSAQQFPDLHSELNLSSLELGDSALYFCASSGQGNYGYTFGSGTRLTVV.

The CDR3 here is CSATSGHTEAFF. The CDR3 coding sequence is TGCAGTGCAACCTCAGGGCACACTGAAGCTTTCTTT. The chain combines TRBV29-1 with TRBJ1-1; D possibly corresponds to TRBD1 (5 bases). Per germline, CDR1 SQVTM and CDR2 ANQGSEA. CDR3 size: 12 residues.

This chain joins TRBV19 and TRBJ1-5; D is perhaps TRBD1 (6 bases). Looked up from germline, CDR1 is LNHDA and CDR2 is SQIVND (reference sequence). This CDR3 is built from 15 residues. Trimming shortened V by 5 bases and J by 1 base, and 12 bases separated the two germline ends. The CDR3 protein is CASSASGHSNQPQHF. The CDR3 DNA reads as TGTGCCAGTAGTGCTTCGGGACACAGCAATCAGCCCCAGCATTTT.

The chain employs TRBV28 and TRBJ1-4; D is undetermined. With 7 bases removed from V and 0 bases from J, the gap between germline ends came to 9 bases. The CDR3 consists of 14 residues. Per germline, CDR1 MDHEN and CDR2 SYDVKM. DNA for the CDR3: TGTGCCAGCACCAAATTACCAACTAATGAAAAACTGTTTTTT. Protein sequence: CASTKLPTNEKLFF.

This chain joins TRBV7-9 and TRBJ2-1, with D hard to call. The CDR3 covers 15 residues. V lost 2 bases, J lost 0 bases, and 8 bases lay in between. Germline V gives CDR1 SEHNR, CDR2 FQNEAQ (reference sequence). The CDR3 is CASSLWPGSYNEQFF. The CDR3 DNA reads TGTGCCAGCAGCTTATGGCCAGGCTCCTACAATGAGCAGTTCTTC.

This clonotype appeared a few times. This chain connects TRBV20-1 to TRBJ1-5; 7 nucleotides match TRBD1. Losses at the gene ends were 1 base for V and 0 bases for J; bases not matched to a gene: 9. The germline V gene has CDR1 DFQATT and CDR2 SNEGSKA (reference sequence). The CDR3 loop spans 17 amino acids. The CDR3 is CSARVRTGANSNQPQHF. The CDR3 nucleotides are TGCAGTGCTAGAGTACGGACAGGCGCAAATAGCAATCAGCCCCAGCATTTT.

The CDR3 is CASRFWGTQGALFF. Written as DNA, the CDR3 is TGTGCCAGCAGGTTTTGGGGCACACAGGGGGCTCTGTTCTTC. The chain uses TRBV12-3 or TRBV12-4 and TRBJ2-1; 9 bases align to TRBD1. J gave up 15 bases and V 6 bases, and 15 bases lay outside the gene matches. CDR3 length: 14 residues.

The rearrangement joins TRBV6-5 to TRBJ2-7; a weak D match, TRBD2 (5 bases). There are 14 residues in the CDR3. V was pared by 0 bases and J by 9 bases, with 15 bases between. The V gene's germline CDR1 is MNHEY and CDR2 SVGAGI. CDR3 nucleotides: TGTGCCAGCAGTTACTCGACCGGGATGAATGGGCAGTACTTC. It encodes CASSYSTGMNGQYF.

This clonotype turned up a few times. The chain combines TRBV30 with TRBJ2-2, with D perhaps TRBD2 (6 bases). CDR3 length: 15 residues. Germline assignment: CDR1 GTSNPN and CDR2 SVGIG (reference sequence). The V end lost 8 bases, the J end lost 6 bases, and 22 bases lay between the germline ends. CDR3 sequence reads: CATGGPHNVAGELFF. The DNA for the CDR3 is TGTGCCACCGGGGGTCCCCACAACGTCGCCGGGGAGCTGTTTTTT.

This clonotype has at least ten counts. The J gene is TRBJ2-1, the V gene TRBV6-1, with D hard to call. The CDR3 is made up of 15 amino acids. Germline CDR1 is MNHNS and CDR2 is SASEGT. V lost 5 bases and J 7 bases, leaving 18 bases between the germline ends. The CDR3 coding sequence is TGTGCCAGCAGTCATTCACCGACCCTCCTTAATGAGCAGTTCTTC. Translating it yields CASSHSPTLLNEQFF.